These T cell receptor beta chains were read from a single sample in a study of T cells in Graves' hyperthyroidism and ophthalmopathy. In TCRdb, the multiplex PCR reads were re-called with MiXCR into one record per CDR3 protein. This sample has some 440,000 distinct CDR3 sequences, with more than 15% found just once. The source material was blood. These receptors came from a woman in her late teens or twenties with Graves' hyperthyroidism. CDR3s include the opening cysteine and the closing phenylalanine or tryptophan. The D gene is left open where the match is weak. Only part of the rows carry a size: once, few, many, or a class if the clone is expanded.

length	V	size	J	D	CDR3	DNA
12	TRBV5-1	-	TRBJ2-1	-	CASSLVHPEQFF	TGCGCCAGCAGCTTGGTCCACCCCGAGCAGTTCTTC
18	TRBV11-2	-	TRBJ2-3	TRBD2	CASSPARLAGGRTDTQYF	TGTGCCAGCAGCCCCGCCCGGCTAGCGGGGGGCCGCACAGATACGCAGTATTTT
16	TRBV9	-	TRBJ1-2	-	CASSPPEGTTNYGYTF	TGTGCCAGCAGCCCCCCCGAGGGAACAACCAACTATGGTTACACCTTC
15	TRBV9	-	TRBJ1-2	TRBD1	CASSAWTGGEHGYTF	TGTGCCAGCAGCGCTTGGACAGGGGGCGAGCATGGCTACACCTTC
16	TRBV6-5	many	TRBJ1-1	-	CASSYPFEGLGTEAFF	TGTGCCAGCAGTTACCCATTCGAGGGCCTGGGGACTGAAGCTTTCTTT
14	TRBV12-3/TRBV12-4	many	TRBJ1-4	-	CASSLTPGGEKLFF	TGTGCCAGCAGTTTGACCCCCGGGGGTGAAAAACTGTTTTTT
13	TRBV20-1	many	TRBJ1-2	-	CGTYRVGGYGYTF	TGCGGAACATACAGGGTTGGCGGCTATGGCTACACCTTC
11	TRBV12-3/TRBV12-4	-	TRBJ1-1	-	CACSFLTEAFF	TGTGCCTGCAGTTTTCTTACTGAAGCTTTCTTT
14	TRBV24-1	-	TRBJ2-1	TRBD2	CATSDLAGASEQFF	TGTGCCACCAGTGATCTAGCGGGAGCTAGTGAGCAGTTCTTC
13	TRBV2	few	TRBJ2-7	-	CASSSRGPREQYF	TGTGCCAGCAGCAGCCGGGGCCCTCGTGAGCAGTACTTC
15	TRBV10-3	few	TRBJ1-1	-	CAISESQGKNTEASF	TGTGCCATCAGTGAGTCACAGGGAAAAAACACTGAAGCTTCCTTT
19	TRBV11-2	many	TRBJ2-7	-	CASSLLGRAGRDFPYEQYF	TGTGCCAGCAGCTTACTGGGGCGGGCGGGTCGTGATTTCCCCTACGAGCAGTACTTC
14	TRBV2	few	TRBJ2-1	-	CASSGSFSYNEQFF	TGTGCCAGCAGTGGTAGTTTCTCCTACAATGAGCAGTTCTTC
14	TRBV6-6	few	TRBJ1-6	-	CASSYLGVNSPLHF	TGTGCCAGCAGTTACCTAGGGGTTAATTCACCCCTCCACTTT
16	TRBV7-8	few	TRBJ2-1	TRBD1	CASSSVDRGPSNEQFF	TGTGCCAGCAGCTCTGTGGACAGGGGCCCTTCCAATGAGCAGTTCTTC
16	TRBV7-3	few	TRBJ2-1	TRBD2	CASRIRGGGSYNEQFF	TGTGCCAGCAGAATCCGGGGGGGGGGCTCCTACAATGAGCAGTTCTTC
14	TRBV5-1	many	TRBJ1-1	TRBD1	CASSLGQGGTEAFF	TGTGCCAGCAGCCTGGGACAGGGGGGAACTGAAGCTTTCTTT
12	TRBV19	few	TRBJ2-1	-	CASSIEVGEQFF	TGTGCCAGTAGTATAGAAGTTGGTGAGCAGTTCTTC
16	TRBV3-1	many	TRBJ1-1	-	CASNRGLRNENTEAFF	TGTGCCAGCAACCGTGGTTTGCGCAATGAGAACACTGAAGCTTTCTTT